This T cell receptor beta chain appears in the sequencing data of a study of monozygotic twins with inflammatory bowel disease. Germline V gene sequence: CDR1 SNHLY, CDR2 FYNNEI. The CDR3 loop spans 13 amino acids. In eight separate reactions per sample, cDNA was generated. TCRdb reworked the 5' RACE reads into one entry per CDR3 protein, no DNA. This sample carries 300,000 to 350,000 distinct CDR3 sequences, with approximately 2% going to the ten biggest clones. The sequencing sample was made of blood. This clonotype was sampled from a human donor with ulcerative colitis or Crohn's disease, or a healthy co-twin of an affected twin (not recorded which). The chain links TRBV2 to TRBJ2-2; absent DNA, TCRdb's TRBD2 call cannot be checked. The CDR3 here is CASSGTSRGELFF.